These T cell receptor beta chains were read from a single sample in a study of cytomegalovirus exposure and HLA in healthy donors. The assay was immunoSEQ multiplex PCR, and TCRdb's table has in-frame clones only and misses some. Of 150,000 to 200,000 clones listed, around 81% are singletons. Sequencing was done on a sample of PBMCs. The receptors stem from a woman aged 25 to 39 in good health and CMV-seronegative. CDR3s include the opening cysteine and the closing phenylalanine or tryptophan. D genes are given only for firm matches. Clone sizes are given selectively: once, few, many, or a class where the clone is expanded.

d_gene: TRBD2
len: 16
j_gene: TRBJ2-1
v_gene: TRBV28
abundance: .
CDR3nt: TGTGCCAGCAGTCCCTTCAGGACTAGCTCCTACAATGAGCAGTTCTTC
CDR3aa: CASSPFRTSSYNEQFF

d_gene: .
len: 17
j_gene: TRBJ2-1
v_gene: TRBV19
abundance: .
CDR3nt: TGTGCCAGTAGTATAGTGTCAGCGCCGAGCTCCTACAATGAGCAGTTCTTC
CDR3aa: CASSIVSAPSSYNEQFF

d_gene: TRBD1
len: 14
j_gene: TRBJ1-3
v_gene: TRBV5-6
abundance: few
CDR3nt: TGTGCCAGCAGCCGGGGACAGAAGGGAAACACCATATATTTT
CDR3aa: CASSRGQKGNTIYF

d_gene: TRBD2
len: 19
j_gene: TRBJ2-7
v_gene: TRBV10-3
abundance: .
CDR3nt: TGTGCCATCAGTGAGTCGTGGGGGGGGGTATATGCAGATTCCTACGAGCAGTACTTC
CDR3aa: CAISESWGGVYADSYEQYF

d_gene: TRBD2
len: 17
j_gene: TRBJ2-7
v_gene: TRBV5-6
abundance: once
CDR3nt: TGTGCCAGCAGCCCTGAGGGACTAGCGGGAGTTTCCTACGAGCAGTACTTC
CDR3aa: CASSPEGLAGVSYEQYF

d_gene: TRBD1
len: 15
j_gene: TRBJ1-3
v_gene: TRBV6-4
abundance: once
CDR3nt: TGTGCCAGACCAAAAACAGGGGTAGGTGGAAACACCATATATTTT
CDR3aa: CARPKTGVGGNTIYF

d_gene: .
len: 14
j_gene: TRBJ2-1
v_gene: TRBV25-1
abundance: .
CDR3nt: TGTGCCAGCAGTGGTCTAGAGGCCTACAATGAGCAGTTCTTC
CDR3aa: CASSGLEAYNEQFF

d_gene: TRBD1
len: 16
j_gene: TRBJ2-5
v_gene: TRBV7-6
abundance: .
CDR3nt: TGTGCCAGCAGCTTAGTCTTCTCGGACAGGGGTCGGGAGCAGTACTTC
CDR3aa: CASSLVFSDRGREQYF

d_gene: TRBD2
len: 18
j_gene: TRBJ2-1
v_gene: TRBV6-4
abundance: .
CDR3nt: TGTGCCAGCAGTAGACTAGCGGGGGGGCTGGGCTCCTACAATGAGCAGTTCTTC
CDR3aa: CASSRLAGGLGSYNEQFF

d_gene: TRBD2
len: 15
j_gene: TRBJ2-7
v_gene: TRBV25-1
abundance: .
CDR3nt: TGTGCCAGCAGTTCCCCTAGCGGGATGGCCTACGAGCAGTACTTC
CDR3aa: CASSSPSGMAYEQYF

d_gene: TRBD1
len: 13
j_gene: TRBJ1-5
v_gene: TRBV28
abundance: .
CDR3nt: TGTGCCAGCAGTCCCGGGACAGTCGAGTCCGCCTGTTTT
CDR3aa: CASSPGTVESACF

d_gene: .
len: 13
j_gene: TRBJ2-4
v_gene: TRBV2
abundance: .
CDR3nt: TGTGCCAGCATTGAGGGCGTGGCGAACATTCAGTACTTC
CDR3aa: CASIEGVANIQYF

d_gene: TRBD1
len: 15
j_gene: TRBJ2-2
v_gene: TRBV10-3
abundance: .
CDR3nt: TGTGCCATCAGTGAAGACAGGGGAAACACCGGGGAGCTGTTTTTT
CDR3aa: CAISEDRGNTGELFF

d_gene: TRBD2
len: 17
j_gene: TRBJ2-2
v_gene: TRBV4-3
abundance: .
CDR3nt: TGCGCCAGCAGCCCCCAGTGGGGCGGGGGGAACACCGGGGAGCTGTTTTTT
CDR3aa: CASSPQWGGGNTGELFF

d_gene: TRBD2
len: 16
j_gene: TRBJ2-1
v_gene: TRBV7-2
abundance: .
CDR3nt: TGTGCCAGCAGCTGGGGGCTAGCGGGGACCTACAATGAGCAGTTCTTC
CDR3aa: CASSWGLAGTYNEQFF

d_gene: .
len: 15
j_gene: TRBJ2-2
v_gene: TRBV19
abundance: .
CDR3nt: TGTGCCAGTAGTATTTGGGCGGGGAACACCGGGGAGCTGTTTTTT
CDR3aa: CASSIWAGNTGELFF

d_gene: .
len: 13
j_gene: TRBJ1-2
v_gene: TRBV28
abundance: once
CDR3nt: TGTGCCAGTCGTGCGGGACCCCTCTATGGCTACACCTTC
CDR3aa: CASRAGPLYGYTF

d_gene: .
len: 17
j_gene: TRBJ2-6
v_gene: TRBV4-3
abundance: .
CDR3nt: TGCGCCAGCAGCCAAGATGTAGCCCTCTCTGGGGCCAACGGCCTGACTTTC
CDR3aa: CASSQDVALSGANGLTF

d_gene: .
len: 16
j_gene: TRBJ1-5
v_gene: TRBV6-4
abundance: .
CDR3nt: TGTGCCAGCCCAAAGGGAAGCCAGGGGAACCATCAGCCCCAGCATTTT
CDR3aa: CASPKGSQGNHQPQHF

d_gene: .
len: 14
j_gene: TRBJ2-2
v_gene: TRBV7-9
abundance: .
CDR3nt: TGTGCCAGCAGCTTTCGAGGGAACACCGGGGAGCTGTTTTTT
CDR3aa: CASSFRGNTGELFF

d_gene: .
len: 12
j_gene: TRBJ2-7
v_gene: TRBV11-2
abundance: .
CDR3nt: TGTGCCAGCAGCTTATCGTACTACGAGCAGTACTTC
CDR3aa: CASSLSYYEQYF

d_gene: .
len: 14
j_gene: TRBJ1-4
v_gene: TRBV7-9
abundance: .
CDR3nt: TGTGCCAGCAGCTCAACAGGATTTAATGAAAAACTGTTTTTT
CDR3aa: CASSSTGFNEKLFF

d_gene: TRBD1
len: 17
j_gene: TRBJ1-1
v_gene: TRBV7-6
abundance: .
CDR3nt: TGTGCCAGCAGCTTGGACAGGAGTATTCGAGGTGGCACTGAAGCTTTCTTT
CDR3aa: CASSLDRSIRGGTEAFF

d_gene: .
len: 14
j_gene: TRBJ1-1
v_gene: TRBV28
abundance: .
CDR3nt: TGTGCCAGCAGTCAACAGGATATGAACACTGAAGCTTTCTTT
CDR3aa: CASSQQDMNTEAFF

d_gene: .
len: 14
j_gene: TRBJ2-3
v_gene: TRBV13
abundance: .
CDR3nt: TGTGCCAGCAGCGTGCCTCAGGGAGGAGATACGCAGTATTTT
CDR3aa: CASSVPQGGDTQYF

d_gene: TRBD1
len: 14
j_gene: TRBJ1-1
v_gene: TRBV29-1
abundance: .
CDR3nt: TGCAGCGTTTCCCCACAGGGGGCGCCCACTGAAGCTTTCTTT
CDR3aa: CSVSPQGAPTEAFF

d_gene: .
len: 16
j_gene: TRBJ2-3
v_gene: TRBV7-6
abundance: few
CDR3nt: TGTGCCAGCAGCACCGGACATGCACTTAGCACAGATACGCAGTATTTT
CDR3aa: CASSTGHALSTDTQYF

d_gene: TRBD1
len: 14
j_gene: TRBJ1-4
v_gene: TRBV27
abundance: .
CDR3nt: TGTGCCAGCAAACGACAGGGGGATCGTGAAAAACTGTTTTTT
CDR3aa: CASKRQGDREKLFF

d_gene: .
len: 15
j_gene: TRBJ1-3
v_gene: TRBV7-9
abundance: .
CDR3nt: TGTGCCAGCAGCTCGGGTTCGGTCCTAAGAAACACCATATATTTT
CDR3aa: CASSSGSVLRNTIYF

d_gene: TRBD1
len: 17
j_gene: TRBJ2-5
v_gene: TRBV4-3
abundance: .
CDR3nt: TGCGCCAGCAGCCAAGACCGGAACAGGGGGTTCGTGGAGACCCAGTACTTC
CDR3aa: CASSQDRNRGFVETQYF

d_gene: TRBD1
len: 17
j_gene: TRBJ2-3
v_gene: TRBV10-3
abundance: once
CDR3nt: TGTGCCATCAGTGAGTTAGACAGGGATTGGGGGACAGATACGCAGTATTTT
CDR3aa: CAISELDRDWGTDTQYF